This T cell receptor (beta chain) stems from a study of blood T cell repertoires in COVID-19. Overall study: Spain, Italy and the United States supplied samples that represented acute and convalescent COVID-19. PBMCs, B-cell-depleted T cells, or T cells provided the cDNA or gDNA that made up the material.

The CDR3 sequence is 16 residues long. Germline V lookup: CDR1 SNHLY, CDR2 FYNNEI. With 4 bases removed from V and 5 bases from J, the gap between germline ends came to 15 bases. As handled by the study authors: How many nucleated cells were present was estimated from reference gene primer amplification. Generated by immunoSEQ multiplex PCR, the TCRdb table keeps only in-frame clones and is missing some. Clone size and V and J calls were adopted from that table, with D and trimming inferred from the DNA. The table shows some 120,000 clones, with about 92% occurring only once. The chain joins TRBV2 to TRBJ1-6, with D tentatively TRBD1 (6 bases). The source of this sequence is a man aged 45-65 years with active COVID-19. The material sequenced was peripheral blood. CDR3 nucleotides: TGTGCCAGCAGTGTCATGGGGGGGCCCGATAATTCACCCCTCCACTTT. Translated: CASSVMGGPDNSPLHF.